The source of this T cell receptor beta chain is a study of T cell changes during pregnancy in multiple sclerosis. The protocol was immunoSEQ multiplex PCR, while the TCRdb copy is restricted to in-frame clones and leaves out a portion. The table records 70,000 to 80,000 clones, around nine tenths of them present only once. Trimming took 5 bases from V and 10 from J, leaving 17 bases between them. CDR1 MNHNY and CDR2 SVGAGI come from the germline V gene (reference sequence). This CDR3 has 13 residues. This specimen consisted of peripheral blood, obtained after pregnancy. The TCR sequence derives from a female donor in good health, enrolled as a control in a pregnancy study. The J gene is TRBJ1-1, the V gene TRBV6-6; weak D call: TRBD1 (6 bases). The CDR3 here is CASSPGAGGLAFF. CDR3 coding DNA: TGTGCCAGCAGTCCGGGGGCGGGGGGTTTAGCTTTCTTT.